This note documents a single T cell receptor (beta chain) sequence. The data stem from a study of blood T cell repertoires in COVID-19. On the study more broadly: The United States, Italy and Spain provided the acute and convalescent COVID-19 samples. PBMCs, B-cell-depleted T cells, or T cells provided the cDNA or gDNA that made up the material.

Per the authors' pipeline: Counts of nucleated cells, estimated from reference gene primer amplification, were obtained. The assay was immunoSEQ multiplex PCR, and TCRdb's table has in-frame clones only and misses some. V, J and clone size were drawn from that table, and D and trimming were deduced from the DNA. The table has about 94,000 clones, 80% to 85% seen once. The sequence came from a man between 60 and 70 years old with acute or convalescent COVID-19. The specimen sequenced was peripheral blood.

CDR3 sequence reads: CASSPGAGYGYTF. CDR3 coding DNA: TGTGCCAGCAGTCCAGGGGCAGGCTATGGCTACACCTTC. The V gene is TRBV12-3 or TRBV12-4, the J gene TRBJ1-2; TRBD1 is a possible D gene (6 bases). The V gene lost 5 bases and the J gene lost 4 bases, with 11 bases spanning the gap. The CDR3 loop spans 13 amino acids.